Below are 27 T cell receptor beta chains sequenced from a single sample in a study of cytomegalovirus exposure and HLA in healthy donors. Use of 60 Vbeta and 13 Jbeta primers characterized the PCR. Sequencing was performed with immunoSEQ multiplex PCR; in TCRdb, only in-frame clones are kept and a portion is missing. The table includes some 150,000 clones, about four fifths detected once. The specimen was PBMCs. The receptor source for this set is a man aged 35 to 55 in good health and CMV-seropositive.

V is TRBV30 and J is TRBJ2-1; D is perhaps TRBD2 (6 bases). The CDR3 loop spans 15 amino acids. Germline CDR1 GTSNPN, CDR2 SVGIG (reference sequence). Trimming pared 2 bases from V and 3 bases from J, leaving 14 bases between. For the CDR3, the DNA is TGTGCCTGGAGTACACTACGGGGGTTCTACAATGAGCAGTTCTTC. Encoded protein: CAWSTLRGFYNEQFF.

The chain links TRBV4-3 to TRBJ2-3; 11 nucleotides align to TRBD2. CDR1 and CDR2 from the germline V gene are LGHNA and YSLEER. The CDR3 is 16 residues long. J gave up 5 bases and V 6 bases, and 10 bases lay outside the gene matches. CDR3 loop: CASSPISGGAVDTQYF. The CDR3 DNA reads TGCGCCAGCAGTCCCATTAGCGGGGGGGCCGTAGATACGCAGTATTTT.

This clone occurred a few times. V is TRBV14 and J is TRBJ1-6; a weak D match, TRBD1 (5 bases). The length of the CDR3 is 12 residues. V was clipped by 4 bases and J by 14 bases, with 12 bases between them. Germline V gene lookup returns CDR1 SGHDN and CDR2 FVKESK. The CDR3, as DNA: TGTGCCAGCAGCCGGCCTGGGGGGTCCCTCCACTTT. Protein: CASSRPGGSLHF.

This chain joins TRBV6-5 and TRBJ2-5, with 7 bases lining up with TRBD1. Germline loops: CDR1 MNHEY, CDR2 SVGAGI. This CDR3 spans 15 amino acids. Trimming at V came to 2 bases and at J to 2 bases, leaving 5 bases not matched to a gene. The CDR3 DNA sequence: TGTGCCAGCAGTTACAAAGGGGGCACTCAAGAGACCCAGTACTTC. Translated, it gives CASSYKGGTQETQYF.

This sequence joins TRBV6-5 and TRBJ2-5; 8 bases match TRBD2. The tail of the sequence fits TRBJ2-7 better, so the J call may be wrong. The length of the CDR3 is 15 residues. Germline V gives CDR1 MNHEY, CDR2 SVGAGI. CDR3 residues: CASRALGTSSYEQYF. The CDR3 DNA sequence: TGTGCCAGCAGAGCACTTGGGACTAGCTCCTACGAGCAGTACTTC.

This clone was found a few times. This rearrangement joins TRBV7-6 to TRBJ2-7; D gene ambiguous. The CDR3 covers 16 residues. The V and J ends lost 5 bases and 2 bases respectively, with 19 bases between them. CDR1 is SGHVS and CDR2 is FNYEAQ in the germline V gene. The CDR3 sequence: CASSREADYRAYEQYF. The DNA of the CDR3 is TGTGCCAGCAGCCGTGAGGCGGATTACCGCGCCTACGAGCAGTACTTC.

The chain has TRBV12-5 and TRBJ2-7; the match to TRBD1 covers 7 bases. Looked up from germline, CDR1 is LGHNT and CDR2 is FRNRAP. The V gene end was trimmed by 7 bases and the J gene end by 12 bases; junction bases not matched to a gene: 9. This CDR3 is 11 amino acids long. CDR3 sequence (DNA): TGTGCTAGTGCCCCCGGGACAGTGGCGTACTTC. It specifies CASAPGTVAYF.

The J gene is TRBJ2-5, the V gene TRBV27; the match to TRBD1 covers 11 bases. Per germline, CDR1 MNHEY and CDR2 SMNVEV (reference sequence). The V gene end was trimmed by 2 bases and the J gene end by 6 bases; junction bases not matched to a gene: 2. The CDR3 has 14 amino acids. The CDR3 loop reads CASSLGTGGKTQYF. CDR3 sequence (DNA): TGTGCCAGCAGTTTAGGGACAGGGGGAAAGACCCAGTACTTC.

The chain carries TRBV9 and TRBJ1-5; D is undetermined. CDR1 is SGDLS, CDR2 YYNGEE, per germline. Trimming shortened V by 0 bases and J by 3 bases, and 4 bases separated the two germline ends. The CDR3 is 13 residues long. The CDR3 region is CASSVDHNQPQHF. CDR3 DNA: TGTGCCAGCAGCGTAGATCACAATCAGCCCCAGCATTTT.

The chain combines TRBV6-5 with TRBJ1-1; D unresolved. V was cut by 6 bases and J by 0 bases, with 8 bases left in between. Germline V gives CDR1 MNHEY, CDR2 SVGAGI. This CDR3 spans 13 amino acids. DNA for the CDR3: TGTGCCAGCAGCATTAACATGAACACTGAAGCTTTCTTT. Translating gives CASSINMNTEAFF.

The chain joins TRBV6-6 to TRBJ1-1; D gene unclear. V lost 2 bases and J lost 5, with 15 bases in between. CDR3 length equals 15 residues. Germline CDR1 is MNHNY and CDR2 is SVGAGI (reference sequence). The CDR3 spells CASSYPASERTEAFF. CDR3 coding DNA: TGTGCCAGCAGTTACCCGGCGAGTGAGAGGACTGAAGCTTTCTTT.

The chain recombines TRBV7-3 with TRBJ2-2, with 9 bases identical to TRBD1. V was clipped by 5 bases and J by 2 bases; unmatched bases: 3. Germline values: CDR1 SGHTA, CDR2 FQGTGA. This CDR3 region has 15 residues. The CDR3 spells CASSQGQGNTGELFF. CDR3 DNA: TGTGCCAGCAGCCAGGGACAGGGTAACACCGGGGAGCTGTTTTTT.

The chain is built from TRBV5-4 and TRBJ2-3; 12 nucleotides match TRBD2. Looked up from germline, CDR1 is SGHNT and CDR2 is YYREEE (reference sequence). The CDR3 totals 17 residues. The ends lost 2 bases at V and 4 bases at J; junction bases unmatched: 8. Here the CDR3 DNA reads TGTGCCAGCAGCTTCCACCTAGCGGGAGGGGGCCCAGATACGCAGTATTTT. Its translation is CASSFHLAGGGPDTQYF.

The chain has TRBV5-8 and TRBJ2-7; TRBD1 matches at 9 bases. This CDR3 contains 15 residues. CDR1 is SGHTS and CDR2 is YDEGEE in the germline V gene. V dropped 5 bases and J dropped 3; count of bases not matched to a gene: 9. The CDR3 bases are TGTGCCAGCAGGCTACCGGGGGGACAGGGCTACGAGCAGTACTTC. Encoded protein: CASRLPGGQGYEQYF.

This clone was detected only once. The chain links TRBV7-2 to TRBJ2-1; weak D call: TRBD2 (7 bases). The ends were cut back, 10 bases at V and 6 bases at J, with 19 bases in the middle. CDR3 length: 14 residues. Germline-derived CDR1 and CDR2 are SGHTA and FQGNSA. CDR3 coding DNA: TGTGCCAATAAGAGGGGGGGGCCTTTCAATGAGCAGTTCTTC. The encoded protein is CANKRGGPFNEQFF.

This chain links TRBV10-3 with TRBJ1-2; TRBD1 is a possible D gene (5 bases). The V gene's germline CDR1 is ENHRY and CDR2 SYGVKD. The CDR3 is made up of 15 amino acids. V lost 3 bases and J lost 2, with 13 bases in between. The CDR3 DNA reads TGTGCCATCAGTGACGAGGGGAGGTTAAACTATGGCTACACCTTC. Its protein product is CAISDEGRLNYGYTF.

CDR3 sequence (DNA): TGTGCCAGCAGCTTTGGCGGGGGGCACCAAGAGACCCAGTACTTC. Translating gives CASSFGGGHQETQYF. V usage is TRBV5-4 and J usage is TRBJ2-5; 8 bases fit TRBD2. Germline V gene lookup returns CDR1 SGHNT and CDR2 YYREEE (reference sequence). The CDR3 is made up of 15 amino acids. J lost 0 bases, V lost 2 bases, and 3 bases had no gene match.

V usage is TRBV11-1 and J usage is TRBJ2-7; no reliable D call. CDR1 is SGHAT, CDR2 FQDESV, per germline (reference sequence). Trimming cost V 6 bases and J 0 bases, with 15 bases left between them. This CDR3 has 15 residues. CDR3: CASSPIGVGSYEQYF. DNA of the CDR3: TGTGCCAGCAGTCCCATCGGTGTTGGCTCCTACGAGCAGTACTTC.

The chain carries TRBV7-9 and TRBJ2-1; 10 nucleotides line up with TRBD1. Per the germline V gene, CDR1 is SEHNR and CDR2 is FQNEAQ (reference sequence). The CDR3 totals 15 residues. Losses at the gene ends were 4 bases for V and 8 bases for J; bases not matched to a gene: 8. The CDR3 sequence is CASSSPGQGTHEQFF. The CDR3 nucleotides are TGTGCCAGCAGCTCGCCGGGACAGGGGACCCATGAGCAGTTCTTC.

This clone was counted between two and nine times. The J gene is TRBJ1-2, the V gene TRBV5-1, with 9 bases identical to TRBD1. Trimming removed 4 bases from V and 7 bases from J; junction bases left unmatched: 2. Germline-derived CDR1 and CDR2 are SGHRS and YFSETQ. CDR3 length: 12 amino acids. CDR3 residues: CASSLDRGGYTF. The CDR3 DNA sequence: TGCGCCAGCAGCCTGGACAGGGGTGGCTACACCTTC. The full variable domain, with the rest looked up from reference TRBV5-1 and TRBJ1-2, is KAGVTQTPRYLIKTRGQQVTLSCSPISGHRSVSWYQQTPGQGLQFLFEYFSETQRNKGNFPGRFSGRQFSNSRSEMNVSTLELGDSALYLCASSLDRGGYTFGSGTRLTVV.

The rearrangement uses TRBV21-1 and TRBJ2-5; the D segment call TRBD2 is taken from the table without a DNA check. TRBV21-1 is recorded as a pseudogene. The CDR3 extends over 18 amino acids. CDR3 protein: CASSKGDSGTSGGETQYF. The CDR3 DNA sequence: TGTGCCAGCAGCAAGGGTGATTCCGGGACTAGCGGTGGAGAGACCCAGTACTTC.

This clone has only a few counts. The chain is built from TRBV5-1 and TRBJ2-3; 11 nucleotides line up with TRBD2. CDR1 is SGHRS, CDR2 YFSETQ, per germline. The CDR3 totals 17 residues. Trimming cost V 1 base and J 2 bases; bases outside gene matches: 6. CDR3 nucleotides: TGCGCCAGCAGCTTGCAGGTAGCGGGAGGGACCACAGATACGCAGTATTTT. Translation: CASSLQVAGGTTDTQYF.

The chain carries TRBV6-5 and TRBJ2-5, with D unclear. This CDR3 is built from 12 residues. Germline V CDR1 and CDR2: MNHEY, SVGAGI. V was shortened by 6 bases and J by 5 bases, with 10 bases between the two germline ends. CDR3 DNA: TGTGCCAGCAGCCCCGACTGGGAGACCCAGTACTTC. Translating gives CASSPDWETQYF.

Remarks on this clone: The junction and the germline gene differ at one end; a read error may be behind it. This sample includes further DNA sequences coding for the same CDR3. The CDR3 spells CSVVWGRNTEAFF. The DNA of the CDR3 is TGCAGCGTTGTATGGGGCCGGAACACTGAGGCTTTCTTT. The V gene is TRBV29-1, the J gene TRBJ1-1, with a possible D match to TRBD1 (5 bases). The CDR3 is 13 amino acids. Germline CDR1 and CDR2: SQVTM and ANQGSEA. Full variable domain (rest looked up from reference TRBV29-1 and TRBJ1-1): SAVISQKPSRDICQRGTSLTIQCQVDSQVTMMFWYRQQPGQSLTLIATANQGSEATYESGFVIDKFPISRPNLTFSTLTVSNMSPEDSSIYLCSVVWGRNTEAFFGQGTRLTVV.

V usage is TRBV6-6 and J usage is TRBJ1-1, with D maybe TRBD1 (5 bases). The CDR3 runs 13 residues. V gave up 6 bases and J gave up 5 bases, with 13 bases separating them. Germline assignment: CDR1 MNHNY and CDR2 SVGAGI (reference sequence). The CDR3 DNA sequence: TGTGCCAGCAGCGTAGGGGTAGGAACTGAAGCTTTCTTT. Residues: CASSVGVGTEAFF.

This clone was recorded once. V is TRBV6-5 and J is TRBJ2-5; 8 positions match TRBD2. Germline CDR1 reads MNHEY; CDR2 reads SVGAGI. V lost 5 bases and J lost 5; bases outside the gene matches: 1. The CDR3 runs 12 residues. The CDR3 loop is CASSASGETQYF. In DNA, the CDR3 is TGTGCCAGCAGTGCTAGCGGGGAGACCCAGTACTTC.

For the CDR3, the DNA is TGTGCCAGTAGGCCGGGACAGGGGCGCAATCAGCCCCAGCATTTT. Its protein is CASRPGQGRNQPQHF. The rearrangement uses TRBV19 and TRBJ1-5; 10 nucleotides agree with TRBD1. V was pared by 6 bases and J by 2 bases, with 4 bases of the junction left unmatched. The CDR3 is 15 residues long. The germline gives CDR1 LNHDA, CDR2 SQIVND (reference sequence).